One and the same sample provided the 20 T cell receptor beta chains below, sequenced in a study of vaccination and CD4 T cells after COVID-19. Specified treatment: approximately 9-day PBMC culture with coronavirus spike peptide pools or control peptides (ViraFEST assay). Their antigen targets remain unknown. The Oncomine TCR Beta short-read assay sequenced DNA from cultured CD4+ T cells. TCRdb recomputed calls from the PCR reads with MiXCR, one row per CDR3 protein. The sample has roughly 20,000 distinct CDR3 sequences; 48% are singletons. The source material was CD4+ T cells from blood, cultured in vitro, sampled after SARS-CoV-2 vaccination. These receptors all come from a human donor who had recovered from COVID-19.

About this clonotype: The junction and the germline gene differ at one end; a read error may be behind it. This chain joins TRBV24-1 and TRBJ2-1; the D is unclear. The V gene's germline CDR1 is KGHDR and CDR2 SFDVKD. The length of the CDR3 is 13 residues. CDR3 sequence reads: CATSDRAYYEQFF. In nucleotides, the CDR3 is TGTGCCACCAGTGATCGGGCCTACTATGAGCAGTTCTTC.

This clonotype showed up just a few times. The chain has TRBV5-1 and TRBJ1-6, with 10 positions matching TRBD1. Germline CDR1 is SGHRS and CDR2 is YFSETQ. This CDR3 contains 15 residues. With V trimmed by 1 base and J by 9 bases, 4 bases remained unmatched. In DNA, the CDR3 is TGCGCCAGCAGCTTGTGGAGGGACAGGGGTTCACCCCTCCACTTT. Translating gives CASSLWRDRGSPLHF.

The gene calls are TRBV20-1 and TRBJ2-7; D might be TRBD1 or TRBD2, each matching 5 bases. Germline CDR1 is DFQATT and CDR2 is SNEGSKA (reference sequence). The CDR3 covers 18 residues. V dropped 2 bases and J dropped 2 bases, with 25 bases sitting between them. The CDR3 DNA sequence: TGCAGTGCTAGACGGTTTTTAGCAGGGACCTACCGAGCCTACGAGCAGTACTTC. Its translation: CSARRFLAGTYRAYEQYF.

This clonotype was seen a handful of times. This chain connects TRBV20-1 to TRBJ2-5; D gene ambiguous. This CDR3 comprises 13 residues. V was clipped by 1 base and J by 1 base, with 7 bases between them. Per germline, CDR1 DFQATT and CDR2 SNEGSKA (reference sequence). The DNA of the CDR3 is TGCAGTGCTAGAGTCACAACCCAAGAGACCCAGTACTTC. It codes for CSARVTTQETQYF.

This chain uses TRBV11-3 with TRBJ1-3; D unclear. Looked up from germline, CDR1 is SGHNT and CDR2 is YENEEA. Between the trimmed V and J ends, which lost 5 bases and 0 bases, there was a span of 14 bases. The CDR3 runs to 16 residues. The CDR3: CASSQNRGFSGNTIYF. CDR3 DNA sequence: TGTGCCAGCAGCCAGAATAGAGGGTTCTCTGGAAACACCATATATTTT.

This clonotype was seen more than once but under ten times. The V gene is TRBV20-1, the J gene TRBJ1-1; D possibly corresponds to TRBD1 (6 bases). Germline V gene lookup returns CDR1 DFQATT and CDR2 SNEGSKA (reference sequence). The CDR3 runs to 13 residues. The V end was cut by 3 bases, the J end by 0 bases, with 8 bases between. As DNA, the CDR3 is TGCAGTGCTAGGGACAGTATGAACACTGAAGCTTTCTTT. The encoded protein is CSARDSMNTEAFF.

V gene TRBV18 combines with J gene TRBJ1-5, with D hard to call. Germline lookup yields CDR1 KGHSH and CDR2 LQKENI. The CDR3 spans 16 residues. The germline V and J ends were trimmed by 3 bases and 0 bases, with 12 bases remaining between them. The CDR3 loop is CASSPGGGPSNQPQHF. The CDR3 DNA reads as TGTGCCAGCTCACCCGGAGGTGGGCCTAGCAATCAGCCCCAGCATTTT.

This clonotype has just a few counts. The chain couples TRBV7-9 to TRBJ1-2; perhaps TRBD1 as D (6 bases). Germline CDR1 SEHNR, CDR2 FQNEAQ (reference sequence). V dropped 4 bases and J dropped 3 bases, with 9 bases sitting between them. The CDR3 covers 13 residues. In DNA, the CDR3 is TGTGCCAGCAGCTCTGAGGGGGACTATGGCTACACCTTC. Translating it yields CASSSEGDYGYTF.

The chain recombines TRBV12-3 or TRBV12-4 with TRBJ2-1; 9 bases fit TRBD2. The CDR3 spans 16 residues. The V segment lost 6 bases and the J segment 8 bases; nucleotides outside the gene matches: 14. The CDR3 loop is CASRSRKREARDEQFF. The DNA of the CDR3 is TGTGCCAGCAGGTCGCGTAAGCGGGAGGCCAGGGATGAGCAGTTCTTC.

This clonotype was recorded a few times. This sequence joins TRBV28 and TRBJ2-5; D perhaps matches TRBD1 (5 bases). Trimming left V 3 bases short and J 4 bases short, with 12 bases between. Germline loops: CDR1 MDHEN, CDR2 SYDVKM. This CDR3 is 14 amino acids long. CDR3 DNA: TGTGCCAGCAGTTTGGTAGGGGTTCGAGAGACCCAGTACTTC. It translates to CASSLVGVRETQYF.

This clonotype was seen once. The chain employs TRBV28 and TRBJ1-1; possible D gene TRBD1, 6 bases. Trimming took off 4 bases at V and 0 bases at J, with 9 bases between the two ends. CDR1 MDHEN and CDR2 SYDVKM come from the germline V gene. The CDR3 loop spans 14 amino acids. The CDR3 sequence is CASSWGGLNTEAFF. DNA of the CDR3: TGTGCCAGCAGTTGGGGGGGCCTGAACACTGAAGCTTTCTTT.

The chain carries TRBV2 and TRBJ2-2, with unresolved D. V lost 6 bases to trimming and J lost 0 bases, with 11 bases between them. Germline CDR1 reads SNHLY; CDR2 reads FYNNEI. This CDR3 is built from 15 residues. CDR3 sequence (DNA): TGTGCCAGCAGGGGAAGCACTACGAACACCGGGGAGCTGTTTTTT. Amino acids: CASRGSTTNTGELFF.

This clonotype was seen only a few times. The V gene is TRBV20-1, the J gene TRBJ2-5; 10 nucleotides line up with TRBD1. Germline CDR1 and CDR2: DFQATT and SNEGSKA (reference sequence). The length of the CDR3 is 14 residues. The junction had 7 bases not matched to a gene; V was cut back by 4 bases and J by 5 bases. The CDR3 bases are TGCAGTGCTATCCAGGGACAGGGGTGGGAGACCCAGTACTTC. Amino acid sequence: CSAIQGQGWETQYF.

The chain carries TRBV6-1 and TRBJ1-2; 7 bases line up with TRBD1. V trimming: 6 bases; J trimming: 8 bases; junction bases outside the gene matches: 6. CDR1 MNHNS and CDR2 SASEGT come from the germline V gene. CDR3 length: 12 amino acids. This CDR3 reads CASRISGGGYTF. CDR3 nucleotides: TGTGCCAGCAGGATCTCAGGGGGGGGCTACACCTTC.

The chain links TRBV25-1 to TRBJ1-6; D is perhaps TRBD1 (5 bases). Looked up from germline, CDR1 is MGHDK and CDR2 is SYGVNS. V was shortened by 7 bases and J by 6 bases, with 16 bases between the two germline ends. The CDR3 extends over 15 amino acids. CDR3 protein: CASTSGAAGNSPLHF. The CDR3 bases are TGTGCCAGCACCAGTGGGGCGGCCGGTAATTCACCCCTCCACTTT.

The rearrangement links TRBV7-2 to TRBJ1-2; D remains unclear. This CDR3 has 13 residues. Trimming took 4 bases from V and 8 from J, leaving 14 bases between them. The germline gives CDR1 SGHTA, CDR2 FQGNSA. The CDR3 DNA reads TGTGCCAGCAGCTCCGGACCTCAAGCGGGCTACACCTTC. Translating it yields CASSSGPQAGYTF.

The genes are TRBV6-5 and TRBJ1-1; 11 nucleotides agree with TRBD1. V lost 2 bases to trimming and J lost 5 bases; unmatched junction nucleotides: 1. The germline gives CDR1 MNHEY, CDR2 SVGAGI. CDR3 size: 14 residues. The CDR3 loop is CASSYGTGGTEAFF. In nucleotides, the CDR3 is TGTGCCAGCAGTTACGGGACAGGGGGTACTGAAGCTTTCTTT.

This rearrangement joins TRBV7-9 to TRBJ1-3, with 7 positions matching TRBD1. This CDR3 has 14 amino acids. The V gene end was trimmed by 6 bases and the J gene end by 3 bases; junction bases not matched to a gene: 5. Germline assignment: CDR1 SEHNR and CDR2 FQNEAQ (reference sequence). The CDR3 region is CASSLGTVGNTIYF. CDR3 DNA: TGTGCCAGCAGTTTGGGGACAGTTGGAAACACCATATATTTT.

The chain links TRBV6-1 to TRBJ2-1, with TRBD2 identical over 11 bases. The CDR3 is made up of 14 amino acids. The V gene's germline CDR1 is MNHNS and CDR2 SASEGT. V was clipped by 8 bases and J by 9 bases; unmatched bases: 9. The CDR3 DNA is TGTGCCAGCGGCTTAGCGGGGGGGACGGCTGAGCAGTTCTTC. This translates into CASGLAGGTAEQFF.

This clonotype turned up a few times. This chain joins TRBV7-2 and TRBJ1-5; D is ambiguous. This CDR3 spans 15 amino acids. Trimming took off 1 base at V and 4 bases at J, with 11 bases between the two ends. CDR1 and CDR2 (germline): SGHTA, FQGNSA. The DNA for the CDR3 is TGTGCCAGCAGCTTAGACGGACGGGAAAATCAGCCCCAGCATTTT. Translated, it gives CASSLDGRENQPQHF.